This section outlines one T cell receptor beta chain sequence together with its context. Its target is unknown. Researchers tagged individual cDNA molecules with unique molecular identifiers. One entry per CDR3 protein, called by TCRdb with MiXCR from the 5' RACE reads. The sample holds some 100,000 distinct CDR3 sequences; 14% to 15% are singletons and the top ten take approximately 0.62%. The source of the sample is a study of early T cells in non-severe SARS-CoV-2 infection. The overall study: Sequenced material consisted of bulk RNA (from unsorted whole blood), and chains were unpaired. Study-wide points: CD4 and private specificities were missed by VDJdb matching, which favored anti-spike CD8 responses.

V was trimmed by 2 bases and J by 1 base, leaving 10 bases between them. Germline CDR1 MNHEY, CDR2 SMNVEV (reference sequence). The CDR3 is 15 amino acids. The V call is TRBV27, the J call TRBJ2-3; D may be TRBD1 or TRBD2 (6 bases each). Source material: whole blood. The TCR sequence derives from an adult who was a healthcare worker with PCR-confirmed SARS-CoV-2 infection or an uninfected control (not recorded which). CDR3 region: CASSLEGGGTDTQYF. CDR3 nucleotide sequence: TGTGCCAGCAGTTTAGAGGGGGGTGGCACAGATACGCAGTATTTT.